This TCR beta chain emerged from a study of identical twins listed by TCRdb under 2016. Study-wide context: To test whether fetal clonotypes persist, this study deep-sequenced TCR alpha and beta repertoires from monozygotic twins, from unrelated adults of various ages, and from cord blood. To rule out contamination, replicate twin experiments were performed at different times with different library preparation protocols. Broader findings and caveats from the paper: Zero-insertion analyses could be partly confounded by invariant T cells such as MAIT and iNKT, although diverse VJ usage argued against such confounding for most clonotypes. A weaker excess of twin sharing was found in beta out-of-frame sequences because the signal-to-noise ratio was lowered by fewer shared sequences. Recombination models systematically underestimated out-of-frame TCR alpha sharing in monozygotic twins but agreed with sharing between unrelated individuals. Fewer insertions were carried by abundant cord blood beta clonotypes, a similar but weaker trend appeared in young adult naive repertoires, and no such trend appeared in memory repertoires. Because the same donors could not be followed over many years, conclusions were based on cross-sectional statistical analysis. Out-of-frame TCR alpha sequences shared between twins showed an excess of low generation-probability sequences compared with coincidental sharing between unrelated individuals.

V and J are truncated by 4 bases and 4 bases respectively, leaving an intervening sequence of 4 bases. Its CDR3 holds 11 amino acids, cysteine through phenylalanine. Only the CDR3 part of the read is kept: 33 bases, read in frame from the first base. Per the germline V gene, SNHLY is the CDR1 and FYNNEI is the CDR2. The method behind the library was 5' RACE. Sequencing was carried out with an Illumina HiSeq 2000. Template switching added a universal primer binding site, and the final cDNA carried a unique molecular identifier that allowed TCR cDNA molecules to be counted accurately. First-strand cDNA for TCR alpha and beta chains was synthesized from specific primers in the conserved constant-segment region. To control for contamination, every cDNA library was double barcoded, receiving both a SMART-Mk sample barcode and Illumina barcodes. Two successive PCR steps introduced TruSeq adapter sequences along with Illumina sample barcodes. The Illumina HiSeq platform was used with custom primers to sequence TCR alpha and beta cDNA libraries. As for the authors' bioinformatics: Unique molecular identifiers were extracted from raw reads with MiGEC, and CDR3 positions were determined with MiXCR. For each individual, recombination models were inferred using an EM algorithm with the repgenHMM and IGoR tools. The analysis of shared clonotypes was done with the tcR package in R, with sharing normalized by the product of cloneset sizes. To study raw recombination free of thymic and clonal selection effects, out-of-frame nonproductive sequences were analyzed. TCRdb reprocessing: public reads trimmed at Q25 with fastp, clones called with MiXCR, in-frame beta chains kept. Each entry merges the rows of one CDR3 protein and shows their most common DNA and genes. The V and J calls follow TCRdb's processing rather than the paper's. The sample table contains 500,000 to 650,000 distinct CDR3 sequences; only one count was recorded for around 7.5% of them. The top ten clones comprise about 1.6% of the sample.

Ten or more counts support this clonotype. No cognate antigen has been identified for it. No clone much larger than this one lies a single base away; base qualities are absent. Every donor was a healthy Caucasian. Three pairs of female monozygotic twins, all aged about 18 to 30 years, made up the twin cohort. The RNA used for TCR libraries was isolated from peripheral blood mononuclear cells. These data also formed part of another study, on yellow fever vaccine responses in identical twins. From that second study: The authors reported that the T cell response to vaccination in identical twins appeared partly convergent and partly personalized. In identical twins, the study followed T cell clones that responded to the vaccine with precision.

The specimen sequenced was PBMCs. The source of this sequence is a woman between 18 and 30 years old in good health. The sequence joins TRBV2 to TRBJ1-2, with no confidently assigned D gene. The CDR3 protein sequence reads: CASSGSYGYTF. The DNA sequence is as follows: TGTGCCAGCAGTGGGAGCTATGGCTACACCTTC.